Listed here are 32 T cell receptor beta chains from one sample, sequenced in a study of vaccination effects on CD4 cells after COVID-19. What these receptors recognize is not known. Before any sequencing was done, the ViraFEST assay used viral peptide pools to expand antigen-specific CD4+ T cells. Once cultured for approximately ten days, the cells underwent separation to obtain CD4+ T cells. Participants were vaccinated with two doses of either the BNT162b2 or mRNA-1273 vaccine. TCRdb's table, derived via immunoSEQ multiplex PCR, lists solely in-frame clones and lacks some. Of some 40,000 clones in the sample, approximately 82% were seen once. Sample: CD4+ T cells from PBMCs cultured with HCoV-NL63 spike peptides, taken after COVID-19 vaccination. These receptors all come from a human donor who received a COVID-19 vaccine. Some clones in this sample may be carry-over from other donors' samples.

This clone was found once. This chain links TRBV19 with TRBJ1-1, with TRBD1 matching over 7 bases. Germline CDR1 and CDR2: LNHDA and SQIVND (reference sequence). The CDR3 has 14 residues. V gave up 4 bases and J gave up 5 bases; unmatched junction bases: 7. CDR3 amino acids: CASSKDHRGTEAFF. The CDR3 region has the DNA TGTGCCAGTAGTAAGGACCACAGGGGTACTGAAGCTTTCTTT. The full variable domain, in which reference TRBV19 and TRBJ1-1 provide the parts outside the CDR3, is DGGITQSPKYLFRKEGQNVTLSCEQNLNHDAMYWYRQDPGQGLRLIYYSQIVNDFQKGDIAEGYSVSREKKESFPLTVTSAQKNPTAFYLCASSKDHRGTEAFFGQGTRLTVV.

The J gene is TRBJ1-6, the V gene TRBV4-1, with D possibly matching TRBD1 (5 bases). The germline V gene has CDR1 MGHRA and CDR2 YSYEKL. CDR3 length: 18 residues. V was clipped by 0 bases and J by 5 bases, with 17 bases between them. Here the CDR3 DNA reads TGCGCCAGCAGCCAAGATCTTGGAAGGGGCTTCCATAATTCACCCCTCCACTTT. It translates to CASSQDLGRGFHNSPLHF.

The CDR3 DNA reads as TGTGCCAGCAGCGTACAGGGAGGGACTGAAGCTTTCTTT. Protein: CASSVQGGTEAFF. The chain is built from TRBV7-9 and TRBJ1-1; the D gene is possibly TRBD1 (6 bases). V lost 5 bases and J lost 5, with 12 bases in between. Germline lookup yields CDR1 SEHNR and CDR2 FQNEAQ (reference sequence). This CDR3 has 13 residues.

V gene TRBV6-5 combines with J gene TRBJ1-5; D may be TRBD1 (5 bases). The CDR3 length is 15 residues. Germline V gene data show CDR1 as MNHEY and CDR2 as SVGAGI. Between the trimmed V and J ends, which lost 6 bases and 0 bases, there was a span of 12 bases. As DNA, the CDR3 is TGTGCCAGCAGCAAGAGACAGTATAGCAATCAGCCCCAGCATTTT. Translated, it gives CASSKRQYSNQPQHF.

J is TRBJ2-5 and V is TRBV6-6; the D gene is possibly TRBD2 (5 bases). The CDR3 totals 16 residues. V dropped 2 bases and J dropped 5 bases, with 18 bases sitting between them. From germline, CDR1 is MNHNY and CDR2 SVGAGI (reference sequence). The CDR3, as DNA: TGTGCCAGCAGTTACCTGGGTATAGAGGGCAAGGAGACCCAGTACTTC. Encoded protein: CASSYLGIEGKETQYF.

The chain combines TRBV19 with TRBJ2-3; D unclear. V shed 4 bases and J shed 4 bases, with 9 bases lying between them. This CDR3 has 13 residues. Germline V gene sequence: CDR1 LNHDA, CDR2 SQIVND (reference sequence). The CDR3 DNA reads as TGTGCCAGTAGTACCCTCGGACCAGATACGCAGTATTTT. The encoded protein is CASSTLGPDTQYF.

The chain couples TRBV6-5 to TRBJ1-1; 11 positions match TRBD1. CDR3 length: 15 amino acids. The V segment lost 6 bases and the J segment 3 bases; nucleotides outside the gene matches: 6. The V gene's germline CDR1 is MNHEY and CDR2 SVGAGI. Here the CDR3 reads CASRIGTGGDTEAFF. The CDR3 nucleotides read TGTGCCAGCAGGATAGGGACAGGGGGTGACACTGAAGCTTTCTTT.

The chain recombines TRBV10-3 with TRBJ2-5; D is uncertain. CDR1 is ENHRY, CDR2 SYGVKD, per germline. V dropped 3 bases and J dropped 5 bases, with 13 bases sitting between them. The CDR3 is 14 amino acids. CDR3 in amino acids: CAISDSTNGETQYF. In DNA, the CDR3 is TGTGCCATCAGTGATTCAACAAATGGGGAGACCCAGTACTTC.

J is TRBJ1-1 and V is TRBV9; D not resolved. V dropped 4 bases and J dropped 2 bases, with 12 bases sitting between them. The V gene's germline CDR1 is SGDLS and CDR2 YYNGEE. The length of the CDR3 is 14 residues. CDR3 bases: TGTGCCAGCAGCCCCGGAGGGCCCAACACTGAAGCTTTCTTT. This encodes CASSPGGPNTEAFF.

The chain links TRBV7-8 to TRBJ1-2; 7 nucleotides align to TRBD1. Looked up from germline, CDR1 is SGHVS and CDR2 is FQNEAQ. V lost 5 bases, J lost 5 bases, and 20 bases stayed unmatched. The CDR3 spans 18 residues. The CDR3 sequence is CASSRYAVPGQWVYGYTF. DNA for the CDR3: TGTGCCAGCAGCCGTTATGCGGTCCCGGGACAGTGGGTTTATGGCTACACCTTC.

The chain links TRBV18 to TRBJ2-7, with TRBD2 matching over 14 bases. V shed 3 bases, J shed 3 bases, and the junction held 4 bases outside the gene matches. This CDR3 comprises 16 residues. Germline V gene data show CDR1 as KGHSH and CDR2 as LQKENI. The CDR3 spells CASSPGLAGAGYEQYV. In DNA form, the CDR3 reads TGTGCCAGCTCACCGGGACTAGCGGGGGCGGGCTACGAGCAGTACGTC.

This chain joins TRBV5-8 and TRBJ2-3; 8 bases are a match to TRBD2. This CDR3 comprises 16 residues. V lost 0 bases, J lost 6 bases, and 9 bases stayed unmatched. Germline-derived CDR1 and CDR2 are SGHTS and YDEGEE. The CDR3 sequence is CASSLGASGPRDTQYF. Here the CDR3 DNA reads TGTGCCAGCAGCTTGGGGGCTAGCGGGCCCCGGGATACGCAGTATTTT. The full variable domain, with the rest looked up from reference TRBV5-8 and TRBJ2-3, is EAGVTQSPTHLIKTRGQQATLRCSPISGHTSVYWYQQALGLGLQFLLWYDEGEERNRGNFPPRFSGRQFPNYSSELNVNALELEDSALYLCASSLGASGPRDTQYFGPGTRLTVL.

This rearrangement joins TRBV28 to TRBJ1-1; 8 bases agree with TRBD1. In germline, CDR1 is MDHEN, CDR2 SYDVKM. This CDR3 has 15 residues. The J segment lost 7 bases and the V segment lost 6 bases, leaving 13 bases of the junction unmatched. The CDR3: CASSRTKQGVNEAFF. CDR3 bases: TGTGCCAGCAGCCGAACTAAACAGGGGGTTAATGAAGCTTTCTTT.

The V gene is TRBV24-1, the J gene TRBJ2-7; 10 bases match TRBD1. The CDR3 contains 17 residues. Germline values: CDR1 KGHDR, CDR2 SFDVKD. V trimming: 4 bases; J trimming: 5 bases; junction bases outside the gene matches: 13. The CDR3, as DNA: TGTGCCACCAGTGACCGAGGAAGACAGGGGGCAAGGAACGAGCAGTACGTC. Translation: CATSDRGRQGARNEQYV.

This chain's CDR3 is CASSLGGLAGDGETQYF. CDR3 sequence (DNA): TGTGCCAGCAGCTTAGGTGGACTAGCGGGGGACGGAGAGACCCAGTACTTC. V usage is TRBV7-7 and J usage is TRBJ2-5; TRBD2 aligns across 13 bases. The CDR3 runs to 17 residues. The V segment lost 1 base and the J segment 4 bases; nucleotides outside the gene matches: 6. Germline V gene lookup returns CDR1 SSHAT and CDR2 FNYEAQ (reference sequence).

The CDR3 here is CASSDFRDSKNYTF. As DNA, the CDR3 is TGTGCCAGCAGTGACTTCCGGGACAGTAAAAATTACACCTTC. The rearrangement joins TRBV6-4 to TRBJ1-2, with 7 bases identical to TRBD1. The CDR3 spans 14 residues. CDR1 is MRHNA and CDR2 is SNTAGT in the germline V gene. Losses at the gene ends were 1 base for V and 11 bases for J; bases not matched to a gene: 10.

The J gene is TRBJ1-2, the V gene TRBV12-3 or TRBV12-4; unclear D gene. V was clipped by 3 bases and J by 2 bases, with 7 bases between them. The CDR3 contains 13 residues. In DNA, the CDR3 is TGTGCCAGCAGTTTCGGACGGAACTATGGCTACACCTTC. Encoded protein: CASSFGRNYGYTF.

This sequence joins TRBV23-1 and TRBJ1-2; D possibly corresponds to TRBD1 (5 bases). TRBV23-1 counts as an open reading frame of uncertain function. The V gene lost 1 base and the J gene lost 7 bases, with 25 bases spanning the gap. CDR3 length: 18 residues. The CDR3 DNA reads TGCGCCAGCAGTCAATTAAGGTGGGACCTACCTATCTCGGGTGGCTACACCTTC. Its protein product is CASSQLRWDLPISGGYTF.

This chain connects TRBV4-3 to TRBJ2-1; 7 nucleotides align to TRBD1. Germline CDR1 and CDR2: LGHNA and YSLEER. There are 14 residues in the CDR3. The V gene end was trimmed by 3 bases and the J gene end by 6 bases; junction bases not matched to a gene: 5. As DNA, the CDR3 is TGCGCCAGCAGCCAGGTCGGGACAGTCAATGAGCAGTTCTTC. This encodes CASSQVGTVNEQFF.

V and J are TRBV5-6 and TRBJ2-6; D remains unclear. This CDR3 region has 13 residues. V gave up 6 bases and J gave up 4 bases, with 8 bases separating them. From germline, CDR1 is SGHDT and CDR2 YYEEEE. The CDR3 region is CASIITGANVLTF. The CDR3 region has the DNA TGTGCCAGCATCATAACAGGGGCCAACGTCCTGACTTTC.

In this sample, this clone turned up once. The CDR3 nucleotides are TGTGCCAGCAGCCACTATAAACTGTACTCTGGAAACACCATATATTTT. Translation: CASSHYKLYSGNTIYF. The chain uses TRBV3-1 (or the pseudogene TRBV3-2) and TRBJ1-3; D not resolved. This CDR3 region has 16 residues. From germline, CDR1 is LGHDT and CDR2 YNNKEL (reference sequence). V was shortened by 3 bases and J by 0 bases, with 12 bases between the two germline ends.

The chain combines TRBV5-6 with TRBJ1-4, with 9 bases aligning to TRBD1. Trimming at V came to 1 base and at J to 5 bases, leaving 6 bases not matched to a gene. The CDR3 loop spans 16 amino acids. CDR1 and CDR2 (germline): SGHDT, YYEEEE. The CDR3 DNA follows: TGTGCCAGCAGCTTGTTAGGACAGGGGAGGAATGAAAAACTGTTTTTT. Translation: CASSLLGQGRNEKLFF.

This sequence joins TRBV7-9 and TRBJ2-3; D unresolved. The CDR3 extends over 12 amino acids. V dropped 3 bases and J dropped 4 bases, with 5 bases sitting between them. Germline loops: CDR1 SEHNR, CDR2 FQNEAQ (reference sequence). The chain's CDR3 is CASSFGPDTQYF. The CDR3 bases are TGTGCCAGCAGCTTCGGACCAGATACGCAGTATTTT.

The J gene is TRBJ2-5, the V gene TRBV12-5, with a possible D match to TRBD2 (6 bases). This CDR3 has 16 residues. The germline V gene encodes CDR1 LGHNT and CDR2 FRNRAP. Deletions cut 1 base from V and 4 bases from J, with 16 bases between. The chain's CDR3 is CASGLAQGGVGETQYF. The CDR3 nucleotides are TGTGCTAGTGGTTTGGCCCAAGGAGGGGTGGGAGAGACCCAGTACTTC.

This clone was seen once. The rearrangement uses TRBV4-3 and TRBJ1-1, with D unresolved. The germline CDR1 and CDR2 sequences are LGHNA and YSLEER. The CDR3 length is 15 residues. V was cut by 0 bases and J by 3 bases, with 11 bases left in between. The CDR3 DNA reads TGCGCCAGCAGCCAAGATCGAAACTCTCACACTGAAGCTTTCTTT. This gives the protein CASSQDRNSHTEAFF.

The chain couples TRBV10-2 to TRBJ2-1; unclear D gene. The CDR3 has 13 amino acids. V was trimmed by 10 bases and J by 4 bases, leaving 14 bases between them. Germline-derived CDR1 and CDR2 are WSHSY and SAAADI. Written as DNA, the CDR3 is TGCGCCACCGAACCGACCAGGTACAATGAGCAGTTCTTC. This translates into CATEPTRYNEQFF.

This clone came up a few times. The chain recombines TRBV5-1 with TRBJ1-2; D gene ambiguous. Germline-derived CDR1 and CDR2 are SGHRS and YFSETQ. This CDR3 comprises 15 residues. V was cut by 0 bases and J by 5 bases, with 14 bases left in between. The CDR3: CASSLGSLGQYGYTF. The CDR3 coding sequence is TGCGCCAGCAGCTTGGGAAGTTTAGGGCAATATGGCTACACCTTC. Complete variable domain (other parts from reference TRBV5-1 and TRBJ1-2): KAGVTQTPRYLIKTRGQQVTLSCSPISGHRSVSWYQQTPGQGLQFLFEYFSETQRNKGNFPGRFSGRQFSNSRSEMNVSTLELGDSALYLCASSLGSLGQYGYTFGSGTRLTVV.

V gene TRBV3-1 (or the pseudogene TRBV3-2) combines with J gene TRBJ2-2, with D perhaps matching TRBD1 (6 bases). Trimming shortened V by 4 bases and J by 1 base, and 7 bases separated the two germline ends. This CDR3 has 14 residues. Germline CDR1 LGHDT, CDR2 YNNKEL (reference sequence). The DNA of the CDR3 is TGTGCCAGCAGCCGAGGGGGGAACACCGGGGAGCTGTTTTTT. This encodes CASSRGGNTGELFF.

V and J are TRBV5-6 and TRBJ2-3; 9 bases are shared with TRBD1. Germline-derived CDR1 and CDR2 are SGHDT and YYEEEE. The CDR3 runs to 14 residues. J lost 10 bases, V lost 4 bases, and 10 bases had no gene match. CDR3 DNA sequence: TGTGCCAGCAGCAGGGACAGGGAGGGACGTCCGCAGTATTTT. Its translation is CASSRDREGRPQYF.

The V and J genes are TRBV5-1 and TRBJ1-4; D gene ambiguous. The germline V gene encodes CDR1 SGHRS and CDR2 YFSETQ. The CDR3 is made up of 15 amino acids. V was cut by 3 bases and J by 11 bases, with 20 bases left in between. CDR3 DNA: TGCGCCAGCAGCTCCACCGGGGAGGGCCTAAGGAAACTGTTTTTT. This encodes CASSSTGEGLRKLFF. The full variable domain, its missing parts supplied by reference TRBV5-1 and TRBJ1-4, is KAGVTQTPRYLIKTRGQQVTLSCSPISGHRSVSWYQQTPGQGLQFLFEYFSETQRNKGNFPGRFSGRQFSNSRSEMNVSTLELGDSALYLCASSSTGEGLRKLFFGSGTQLSVL.

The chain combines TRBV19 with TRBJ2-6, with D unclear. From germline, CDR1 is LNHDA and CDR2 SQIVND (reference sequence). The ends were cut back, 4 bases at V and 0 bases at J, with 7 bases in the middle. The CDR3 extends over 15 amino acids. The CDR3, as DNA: TGTGCCAGTAGTAAACAGTCCTCTGGGGCCAACGTCCTGACTTTC. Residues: CASSKQSSGANVLTF.

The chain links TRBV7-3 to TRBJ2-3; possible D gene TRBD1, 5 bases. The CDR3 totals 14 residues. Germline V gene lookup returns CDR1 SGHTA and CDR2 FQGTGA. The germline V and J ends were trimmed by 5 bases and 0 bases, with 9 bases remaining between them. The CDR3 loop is CASSRQQSTDTQYF. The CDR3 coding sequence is TGTGCCAGCAGCCGACAGCAAAGCACAGATACGCAGTATTTT.